This TCR beta chain stems from a study of identical twins. General observations from the study: The abundant beta clonotypes from cord blood had fewer insertions, and memory repertoires had none of this.

TCRdb reanalysed the 5' RACE reads using MiXCR and keeps one entry per CDR3 protein. The sample carries 350,000 or so distinct CDR3 sequences, 10% to 15% recorded once. This clonotype occurred a few times. Its target is unknown. The same sample was also studied in work on yellow fever vaccine responses in identical twins.

The sample was CD8+ T cells sorted from blood. The source of this sequence is a woman aged 18-29 years in good health.

CDR3 coding DNA: TGTGCCAGCAGCCAAAACGGAGGCGAGCAGTACTTC. Translation gives CASSQNGGEQYF. The J gene is TRBJ2-7, the V gene TRBV12-3 or TRBV12-4, with TRBD2 as a possible D gene (5 bases). This CDR3 is built from 12 residues. V was trimmed by 6 bases and J by 6 bases, leaving 12 bases between them.